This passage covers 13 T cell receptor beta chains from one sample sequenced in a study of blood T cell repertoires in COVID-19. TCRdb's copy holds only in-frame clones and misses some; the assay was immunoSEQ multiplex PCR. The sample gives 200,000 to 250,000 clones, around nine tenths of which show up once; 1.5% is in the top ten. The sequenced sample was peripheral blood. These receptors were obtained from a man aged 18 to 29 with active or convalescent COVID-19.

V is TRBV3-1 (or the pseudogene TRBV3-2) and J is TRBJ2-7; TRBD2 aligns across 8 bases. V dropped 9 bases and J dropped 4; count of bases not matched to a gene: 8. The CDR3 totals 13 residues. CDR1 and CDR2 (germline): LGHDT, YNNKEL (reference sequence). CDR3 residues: CASSSGSLYEQYF. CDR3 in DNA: TGTGCCAGTAGCAGCGGGAGTCTATACGAGCAGTACTTC.

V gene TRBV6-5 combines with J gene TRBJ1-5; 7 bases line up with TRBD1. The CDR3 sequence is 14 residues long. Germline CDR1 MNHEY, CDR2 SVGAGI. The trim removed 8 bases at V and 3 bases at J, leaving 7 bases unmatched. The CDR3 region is CASLTGQPNQPQHF. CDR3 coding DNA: TGTGCCAGCCTGACGGGACAGCCCAATCAGCCCCAGCATTTT.

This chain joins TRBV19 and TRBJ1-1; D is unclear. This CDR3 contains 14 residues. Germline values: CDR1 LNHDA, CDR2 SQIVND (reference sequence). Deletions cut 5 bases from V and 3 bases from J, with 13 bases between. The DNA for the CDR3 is TGTGCCAGTAGTGCACTCTGGCGGGACACTGAAGCTTTCTTT. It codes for CASSALWRDTEAFF.

CDR3 DNA: TGTGCCAGCAGCGAGACAGAATACTATGGCTACACCTTC. Translated: CASSETEYYGYTF. The V gene is TRBV2, the J gene TRBJ1-2, with D possibly TRBD1 on 5 matching bases. Trimming cost V 6 bases and J 3 bases, with 11 bases left between them. Germline CDR1 and CDR2: SNHLY and FYNNEI. This CDR3 is built from 13 residues.

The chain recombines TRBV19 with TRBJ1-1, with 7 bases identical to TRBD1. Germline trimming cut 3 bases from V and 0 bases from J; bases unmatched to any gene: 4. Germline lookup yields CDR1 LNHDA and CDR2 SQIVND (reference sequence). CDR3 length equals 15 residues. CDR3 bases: TGTGCCAGTAGTATCGGGACAGCGATGAACACTGAAGCTTTCTTT. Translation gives CASSIGTAMNTEAFF.

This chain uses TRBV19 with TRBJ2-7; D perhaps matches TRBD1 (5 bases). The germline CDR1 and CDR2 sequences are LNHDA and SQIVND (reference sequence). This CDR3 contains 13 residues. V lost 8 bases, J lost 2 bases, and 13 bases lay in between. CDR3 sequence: CASSTAVTYEQYF. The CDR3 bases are TGTGCCAGTTCGACAGCCGTTACCTACGAGCAGTACTTC. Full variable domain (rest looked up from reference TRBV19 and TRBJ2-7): DGGITQSPKYLFRKEGQNVTLSCEQNLNHDAMYWYRQDPGQGLRLIYYSQIVNDFQKGDIAEGYSVSREKKESFPLTVTSAQKNPTAFYLCASSTAVTYEQYFGPGTRLTVT.

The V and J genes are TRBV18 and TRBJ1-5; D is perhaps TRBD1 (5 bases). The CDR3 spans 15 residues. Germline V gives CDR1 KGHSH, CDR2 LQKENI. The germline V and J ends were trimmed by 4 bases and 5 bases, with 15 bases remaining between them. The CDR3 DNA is TGTGCCAGCTCACGCACCGGCCAGGGCCATCAGCCCCAGCATTTT. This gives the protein CASSRTGQGHQPQHF.

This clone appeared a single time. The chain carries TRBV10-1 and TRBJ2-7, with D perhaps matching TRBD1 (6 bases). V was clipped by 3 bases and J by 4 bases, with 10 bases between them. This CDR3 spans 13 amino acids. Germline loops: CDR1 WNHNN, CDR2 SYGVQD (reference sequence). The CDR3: CASSENRGYEQYF. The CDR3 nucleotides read TGCGCCAGCAGTGAAAATAGGGGGTACGAGCAGTACTTC.

CDR3 sequence reads: CATRSGRREAFF. DNA for the CDR3: TGTGCCACCCGAAGCGGGAGGAGAGAAGCTTTCTTT. This chain uses TRBV28 with TRBJ1-1; D uncertain. The V end lost 10 bases, the J end lost 8 bases, and 17 bases lay between the germline ends. The CDR3 sequence is 12 residues long. Germline CDR1 is MDHEN and CDR2 is SYDVKM.

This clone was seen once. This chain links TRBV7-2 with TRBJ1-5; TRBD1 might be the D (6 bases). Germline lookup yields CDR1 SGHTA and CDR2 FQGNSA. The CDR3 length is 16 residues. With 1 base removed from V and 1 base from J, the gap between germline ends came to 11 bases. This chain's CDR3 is CASSLGAQGSNQPQHF. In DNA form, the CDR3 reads TGTGCCAGCAGCTTAGGGGCGCAGGGGAGCAATCAGCCCCAGCATTTT.

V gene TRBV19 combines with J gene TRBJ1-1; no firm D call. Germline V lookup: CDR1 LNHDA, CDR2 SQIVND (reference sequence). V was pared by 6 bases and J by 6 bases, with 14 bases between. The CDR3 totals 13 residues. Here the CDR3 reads CASSMDWASEAFF. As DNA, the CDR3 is TGTGCCAGTAGCATGGACTGGGCTTCTGAAGCTTTCTTT.

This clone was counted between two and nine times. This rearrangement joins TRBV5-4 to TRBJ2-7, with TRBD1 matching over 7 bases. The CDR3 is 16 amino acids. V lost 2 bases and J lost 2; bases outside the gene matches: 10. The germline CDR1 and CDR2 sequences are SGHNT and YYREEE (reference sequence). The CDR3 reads CASSFSPTGSPYEQYF. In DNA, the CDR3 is TGTGCCAGCAGCTTTTCACCGACAGGGTCCCCCTACGAGCAGTACTTC.

CDR3: CASSVGGADYQPQHF. The CDR3, as DNA: TGTGCCAGCAGCGTTGGGGGGGCGGACTATCAGCCCCAGCATTTT. The chain uses TRBV9 and TRBJ1-5; maybe TRBD1 (6 bases). The germline V gene encodes CDR1 SGDLS and CDR2 YYNGEE. V dropped 2 bases and J dropped 5 bases, with 14 bases sitting between them. The CDR3 covers 15 residues.